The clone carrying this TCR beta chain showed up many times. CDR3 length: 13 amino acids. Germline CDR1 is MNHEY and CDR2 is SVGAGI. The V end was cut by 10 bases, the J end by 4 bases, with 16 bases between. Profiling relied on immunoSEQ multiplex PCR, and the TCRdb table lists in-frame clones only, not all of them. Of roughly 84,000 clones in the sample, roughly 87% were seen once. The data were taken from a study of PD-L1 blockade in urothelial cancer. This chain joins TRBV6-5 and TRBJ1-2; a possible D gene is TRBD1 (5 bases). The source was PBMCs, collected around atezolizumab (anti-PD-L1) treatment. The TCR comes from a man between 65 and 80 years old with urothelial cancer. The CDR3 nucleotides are TGTGCCATCCGAATGGGGGGTAGCTATGGCTACACCTTC. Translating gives CAIRMGGSYGYTF.